This record covers a single T cell receptor beta chain. Antigen unknown. The source of the sample is a study of monozygotic twins with inflammatory bowel disease. TCRdb reprocessed the 5' RACE reads, keeping one entry per CDR3 protein, no DNA. This sample's table has approximately 330,000 distinct CDR3 sequences. The study, taken as a whole, reports: Lower TCRbeta diversity (inverse Simpson) was seen in IBD patients than in healthy co-twins. In the analysis, different T cell subtypes could not be told apart.

Blood, around 2.6 ml, was drawn per donor. CDR1 and CDR2 from the germline V gene are KGHSH and LQKENI. The CDR3 sequence is 15 residues long. This sequence joins TRBV18 and TRBJ2-1; TCRdb's D gene call, TRBD2, goes unchecked for lack of DNA. This receptor was obtained from a human donor with ulcerative colitis or Crohn's disease, or a healthy co-twin of an affected twin (not recorded which). The sequencing input was blood. The CDR3 loop is CASSPRLATYNEQFF.